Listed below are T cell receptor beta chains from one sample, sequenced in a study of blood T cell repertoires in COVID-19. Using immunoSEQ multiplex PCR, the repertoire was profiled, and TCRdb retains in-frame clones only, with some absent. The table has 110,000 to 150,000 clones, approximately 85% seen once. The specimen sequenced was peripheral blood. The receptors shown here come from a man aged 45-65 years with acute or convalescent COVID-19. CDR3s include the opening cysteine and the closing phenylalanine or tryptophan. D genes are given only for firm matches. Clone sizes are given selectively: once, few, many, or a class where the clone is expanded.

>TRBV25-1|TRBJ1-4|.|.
TGTGCCAGCAGTGAATTCAGGGGCAGGGGTGAAAAACTGTTTTTT
CASSEFRGRGEKLFF
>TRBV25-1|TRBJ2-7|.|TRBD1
TGTGCCAGCAGTGACCCCTTCGGACAGGGAGGTTACGAGCAGTACTTC
CASSDPFGQGGYEQYF
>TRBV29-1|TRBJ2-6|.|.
TGCAGCGTTGAACCCCAGGGTACGACTGGGGCCAACGTCCTGACTTTC
CSVEPQGTTGANVLTF
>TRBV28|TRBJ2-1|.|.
TGTGCCAGCACGCTAAACAATGAGCAGTTCTTC
CASTLNNEQFF
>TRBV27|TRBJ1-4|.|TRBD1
TGTGCCAGCAGTTTACAGCCTAAGGGGACAGCTAATGAAAAACTGTTTTTT
CASSLQPKGTANEKLFF
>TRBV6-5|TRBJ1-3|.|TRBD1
TGTGCCAGCAGGACCACAGGGGGCAGGGGAAACACCATATATTTT
CASRTTGGRGNTIYF
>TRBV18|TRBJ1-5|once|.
TGTGCCAGCTCGAGGTCCCCCCGTGGGGGGGCGCGGGAGCCCCAGCATTTT
CASSRSPRGGAREPQHF
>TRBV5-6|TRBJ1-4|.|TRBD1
TGTGCCAGCAGCAACAGGGGCAGGGATGAAAAACTGTTTTTT
CASSNRGRDEKLFF
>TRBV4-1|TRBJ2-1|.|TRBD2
TGCGCCAGCAGCCCCCCGACTAGCGGGGCCTATGAGCAGTTCTTC
CASSPPTSGAYEQFF
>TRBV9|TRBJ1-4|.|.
TGTGCCAGCAGCGTAAGTCAGGGTAATGAAAAACTGTTTTTT
CASSVSQGNEKLFF
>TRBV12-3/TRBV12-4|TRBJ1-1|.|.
TGTGCCAGCAGTTTAATAGGGGGTATTGGAGCTTTCTTT
CASSLIGGIGAFF
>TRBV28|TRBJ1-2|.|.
TGTGCCAGCAGTATCCGACAGAACTATGGCTACACCTTC
CASSIRQNYGYTF
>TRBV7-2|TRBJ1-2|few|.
TGTGCCAGCAGCTTAGCGCCCGGAGGAGGCTACACCTTC
CASSLAPGGGYTF
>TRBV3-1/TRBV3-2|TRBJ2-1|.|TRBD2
TGTGCCAGCAGCCCACCCATCACTAGCGGGAGACGAGAGCAGTTCTTC
CASSPPITSGRREQFF
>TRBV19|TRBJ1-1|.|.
TGTGCCAGTAGTATAGGGAGGAGGGGTACTATGAACACTGAAGCTTTCTTT
CASSIGRRGTMNTEAFF
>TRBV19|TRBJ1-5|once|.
TGTGCCAGTACCAGACAGTTTTATCTTAATCAGCCCCAGCATTTT
CASTRQFYLNQPQHF
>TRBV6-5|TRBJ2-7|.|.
TGTGCCAGCAGTTACTCTCGCAGGGACTACGAGCAGTACTTC
CASSYSRRDYEQYF
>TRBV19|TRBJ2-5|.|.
TGTGCCAGTAGTATGGCCAGCGTAGAGACCCAGTACTTC
CASSMASVETQYF
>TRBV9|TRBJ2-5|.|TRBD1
TGTGCCAGCAGCGTAGGTGCTTGGACAGGAATATTAGGAGAGACCCAGTACTTC
CASSVGAWTGILGETQYF
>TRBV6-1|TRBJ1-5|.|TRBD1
TGTGCCAGCAGTGAAGAAGACAGGGCGAATCAGCCCCAGCATTTT
CASSEEDRANQPQHF
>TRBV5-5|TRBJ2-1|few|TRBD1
TGTGCCAGCAGCTTTTGGACAGGGGCCTATGAGCAGTTCTTC
CASSFWTGAYEQFF
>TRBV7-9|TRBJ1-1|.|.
TGTGCCAGCAGCTTTGGGGGCTTCGGCACTGAAGCTTTCTTT
CASSFGGFGTEAFF
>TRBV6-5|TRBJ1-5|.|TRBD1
TGTGCCAGCAGTAGGGACAGAGGGGGCAATCAGCCCCAGCATTTT
CASSRDRGGNQPQHF
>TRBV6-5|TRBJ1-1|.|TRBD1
TGTGCCAGCAGTCAGGGGGCCTTAACACAAGCTTTCTTT
CASSQGALTQAFF
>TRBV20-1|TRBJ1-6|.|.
TGCAGTGCTAGTTTTCGTTGGGGGGGTCGTAATTCACCCCTCCACTTT
CSASFRWGGRNSPLHF
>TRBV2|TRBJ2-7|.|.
TGTGCCACCAGTTACTCCTACGAGCAGTACTTC
CATSYSYEQYF
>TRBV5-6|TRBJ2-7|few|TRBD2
TGTGCCAGCAGCTTGGTAGGGACTAGCGGGAGCTACGAGCAGTACTTC
CASSLVGTSGSYEQYF